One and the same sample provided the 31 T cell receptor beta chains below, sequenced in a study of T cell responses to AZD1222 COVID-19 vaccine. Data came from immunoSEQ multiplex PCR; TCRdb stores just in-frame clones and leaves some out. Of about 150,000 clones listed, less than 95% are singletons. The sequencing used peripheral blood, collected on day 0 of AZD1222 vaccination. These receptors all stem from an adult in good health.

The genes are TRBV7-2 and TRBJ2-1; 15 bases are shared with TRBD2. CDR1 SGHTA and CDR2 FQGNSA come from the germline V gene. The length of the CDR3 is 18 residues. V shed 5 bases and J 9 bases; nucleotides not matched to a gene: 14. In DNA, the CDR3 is TGTGCCAGCAGCCATCCCAAAAGGACTAGCGGGAGGGTTGCTGAGCAGTTCTTC. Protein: CASSHPKRTSGRVAEQFF.

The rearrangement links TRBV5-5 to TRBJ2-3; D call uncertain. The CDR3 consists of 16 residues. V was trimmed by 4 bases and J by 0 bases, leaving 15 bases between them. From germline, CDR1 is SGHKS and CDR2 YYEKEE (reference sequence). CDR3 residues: CASSPPLSTSTDTQYF. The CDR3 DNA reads TGTGCCAGCAGCCCCCCCCTCTCTACCAGCACAGATACGCAGTATTTT.

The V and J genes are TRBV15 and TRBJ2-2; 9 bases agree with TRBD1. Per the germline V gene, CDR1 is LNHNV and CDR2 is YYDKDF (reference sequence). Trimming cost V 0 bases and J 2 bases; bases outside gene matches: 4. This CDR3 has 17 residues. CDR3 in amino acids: CATSRDKGQGNTGELFF. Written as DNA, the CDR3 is TGTGCCACCAGCAGAGATAAGGGACAGGGAAACACCGGGGAGCTGTTTTTT.

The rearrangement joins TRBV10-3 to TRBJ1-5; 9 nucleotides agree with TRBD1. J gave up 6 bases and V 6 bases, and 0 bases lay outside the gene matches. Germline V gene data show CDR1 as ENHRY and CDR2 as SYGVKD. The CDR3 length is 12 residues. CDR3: CAIRDRGQPQHF. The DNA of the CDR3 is TGTGCCATCAGGGACAGGGGTCAGCCCCAGCATTTT.

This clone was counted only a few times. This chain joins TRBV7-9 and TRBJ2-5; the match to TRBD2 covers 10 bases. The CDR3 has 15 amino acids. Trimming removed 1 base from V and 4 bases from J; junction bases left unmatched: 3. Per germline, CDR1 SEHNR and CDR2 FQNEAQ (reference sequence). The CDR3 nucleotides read TGTGCCAGCAGCTTAGTAATAGCGGGAGGAGAGACCCAGTACTTC. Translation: CASSLVIAGGETQYF.

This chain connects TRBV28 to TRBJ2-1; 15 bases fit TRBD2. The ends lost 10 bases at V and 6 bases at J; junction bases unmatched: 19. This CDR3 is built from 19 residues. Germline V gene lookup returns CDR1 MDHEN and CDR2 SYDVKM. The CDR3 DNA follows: TGTGCCACCTCATGGCCGGGACTAGCGGGAGGATCGGATCGCAATGAGCAGTTCTTC. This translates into CATSWPGLAGGSDRNEQFF.

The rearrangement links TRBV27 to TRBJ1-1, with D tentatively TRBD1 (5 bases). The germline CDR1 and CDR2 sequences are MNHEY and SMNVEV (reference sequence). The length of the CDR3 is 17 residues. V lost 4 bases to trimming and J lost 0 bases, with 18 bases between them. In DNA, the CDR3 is TGTGCCAGCAGTTCCCAAAGGACAATTTTCTTGAACACTGAAGCTTTCTTT. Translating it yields CASSSQRTIFLNTEAFF.

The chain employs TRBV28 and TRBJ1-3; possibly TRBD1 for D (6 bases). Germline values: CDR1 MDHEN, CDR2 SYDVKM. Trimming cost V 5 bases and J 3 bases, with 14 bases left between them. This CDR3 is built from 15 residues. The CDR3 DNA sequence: TGTGCCAGCAGTGGCACAGGGTCTTTTGGAAACACCATATATTTT. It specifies CASSGTGSFGNTIYF.

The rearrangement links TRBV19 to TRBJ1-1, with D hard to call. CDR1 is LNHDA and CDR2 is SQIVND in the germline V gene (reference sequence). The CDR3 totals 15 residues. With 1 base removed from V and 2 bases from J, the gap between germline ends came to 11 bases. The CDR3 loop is CASSIVSAGNTEAFF. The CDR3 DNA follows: TGTGCCAGTAGTATAGTGTCAGCGGGAAACACTGAAGCTTTCTTT.

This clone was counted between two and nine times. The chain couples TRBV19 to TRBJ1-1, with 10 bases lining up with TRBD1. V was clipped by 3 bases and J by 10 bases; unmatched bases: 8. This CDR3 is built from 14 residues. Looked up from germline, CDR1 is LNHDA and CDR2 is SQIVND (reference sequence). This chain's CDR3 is CASSMGDRGVGAFF. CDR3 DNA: TGTGCCAGTAGTATGGGGGACAGGGGAGTCGGAGCTTTCTTT.

The CDR3 region is CATSSPGVNYETQYF. In DNA form, the CDR3 reads TGTGCCACCAGCTCCCCGGGAGTGAATTACGAGACCCAGTACTTC. The chain uses TRBV24-1 and TRBJ2-5; D possibly corresponds to TRBD2 (6 bases). The CDR3 is 15 amino acids. Germline lookup yields CDR1 KGHDR and CDR2 SFDVKD. Trimming stripped 7 bases from V and 5 bases from J, with 19 bases between.

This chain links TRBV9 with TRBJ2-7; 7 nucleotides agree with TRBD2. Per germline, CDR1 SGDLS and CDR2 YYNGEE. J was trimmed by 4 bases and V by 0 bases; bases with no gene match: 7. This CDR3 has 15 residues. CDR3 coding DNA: TGTGCCAGCAGCGTAGCCGGGACTATAGTTTACGAGCAGTACTTC. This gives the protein CASSVAGTIVYEQYF.

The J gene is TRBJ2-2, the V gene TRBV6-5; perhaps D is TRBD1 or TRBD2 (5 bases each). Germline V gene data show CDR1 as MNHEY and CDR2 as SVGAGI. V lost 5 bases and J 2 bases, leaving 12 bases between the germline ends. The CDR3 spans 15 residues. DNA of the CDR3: TGTGCCAGCAGTCCCGGGACGGGCAACACCGGGGAGCTGTTTTTT. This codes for CASSPGTGNTGELFF.

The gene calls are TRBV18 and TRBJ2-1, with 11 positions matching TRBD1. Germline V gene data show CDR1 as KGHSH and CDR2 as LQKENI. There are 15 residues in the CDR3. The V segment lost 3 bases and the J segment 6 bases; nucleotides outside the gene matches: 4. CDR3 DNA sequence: TGTGCCAGCTCACCTCGGACAGGGGGCGGCAATGAGCAGTTCTTC. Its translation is CASSPRTGGGNEQFF.

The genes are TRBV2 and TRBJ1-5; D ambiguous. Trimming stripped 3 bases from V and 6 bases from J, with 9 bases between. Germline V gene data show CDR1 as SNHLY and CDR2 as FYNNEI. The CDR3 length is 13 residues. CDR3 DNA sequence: TGTGCCAGCAGTGAGAGGAGAACTCAGCCCCAGCATTTT. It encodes CASSERRTQPQHF.

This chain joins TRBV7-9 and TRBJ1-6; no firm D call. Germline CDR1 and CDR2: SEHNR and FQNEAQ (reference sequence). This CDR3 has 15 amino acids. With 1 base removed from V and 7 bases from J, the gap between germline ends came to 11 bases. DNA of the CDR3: TGTGCCAGCAGCTTAGGGTCGTGGGAAAATTCACCCCTCCACTTT. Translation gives CASSLGSWENSPLHF.

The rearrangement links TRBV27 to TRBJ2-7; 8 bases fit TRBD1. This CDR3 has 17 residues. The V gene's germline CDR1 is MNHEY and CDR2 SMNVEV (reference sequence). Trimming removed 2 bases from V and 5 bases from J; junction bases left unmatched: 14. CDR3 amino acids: CASSLRRPGTGADEQYF. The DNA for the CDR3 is TGTGCCAGCAGTTTAAGGAGGCCCGGGACAGGCGCCGACGAGCAGTACTTC.

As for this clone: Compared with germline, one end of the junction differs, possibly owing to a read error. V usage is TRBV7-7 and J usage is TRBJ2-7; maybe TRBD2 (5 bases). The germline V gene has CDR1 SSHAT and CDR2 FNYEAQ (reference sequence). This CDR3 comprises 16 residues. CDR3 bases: TGTGCTAGCAGCTTAGAGTTTCTTTTTCGGGGCTACGAGCAGTACTTC. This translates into CASSLEFLFRGYEQYF.

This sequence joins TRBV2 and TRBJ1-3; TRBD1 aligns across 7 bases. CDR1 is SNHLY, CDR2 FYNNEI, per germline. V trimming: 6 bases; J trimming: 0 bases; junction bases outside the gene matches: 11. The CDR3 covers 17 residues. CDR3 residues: CASSGQEISLSGNTIYF. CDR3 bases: TGTGCCAGCAGCGGACAGGAAATCTCTCTCTCTGGAAACACCATATATTTT. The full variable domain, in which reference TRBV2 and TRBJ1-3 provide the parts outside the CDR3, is EPEVTQTPSHQVTQMGQEVILRCVPISNHLYFYWYRQILGQKVEFLVSFYNNEISEKSEIFDDQFSVERPDGSNFTLKIRSTKLEDSAMYFCASSGQEISLSGNTIYFGEGSWLTVV.

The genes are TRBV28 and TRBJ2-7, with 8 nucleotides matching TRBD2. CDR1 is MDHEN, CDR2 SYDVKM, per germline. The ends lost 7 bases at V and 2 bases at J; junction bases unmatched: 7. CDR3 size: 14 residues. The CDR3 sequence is CASITSGGTYEQYF. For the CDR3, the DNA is TGTGCCAGCATCACAAGCGGGGGAACCTACGAGCAGTACTTC.

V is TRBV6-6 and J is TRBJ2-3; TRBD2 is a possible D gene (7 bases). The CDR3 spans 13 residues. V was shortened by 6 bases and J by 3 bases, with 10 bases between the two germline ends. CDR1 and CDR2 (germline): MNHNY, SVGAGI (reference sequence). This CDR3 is CASRGRGTDTQYF. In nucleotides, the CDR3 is TGTGCCAGCAGAGGGAGGGGGACAGATACGCAGTATTTT.

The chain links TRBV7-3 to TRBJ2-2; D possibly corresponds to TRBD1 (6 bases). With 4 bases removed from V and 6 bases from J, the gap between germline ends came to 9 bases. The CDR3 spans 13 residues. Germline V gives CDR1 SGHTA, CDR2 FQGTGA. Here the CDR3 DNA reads TGTGCCAGCAGCTCTGAGGGGGCCGGGGAGCTGTTTTTT. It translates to CASSSEGAGELFF. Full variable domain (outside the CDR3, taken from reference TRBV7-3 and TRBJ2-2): GAGVSQTPSNKVTEKGKYVELRCDPISGHTALYWYRQSLGQGPEFLIYFQGTGAADDSGLPNDRFFAVRPEGSVSTLKIQRTERGDSAVYLCASSSEGAGELFFGEGSRLTVL.

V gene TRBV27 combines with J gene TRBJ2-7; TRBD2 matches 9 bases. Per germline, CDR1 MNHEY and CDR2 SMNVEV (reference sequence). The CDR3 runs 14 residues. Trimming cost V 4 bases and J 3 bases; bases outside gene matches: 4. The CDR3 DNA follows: TGTGCCAGCAGTTCCATAGCGGGAGACTACGAGCAGTACTTC. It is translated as CASSSIAGDYEQYF.

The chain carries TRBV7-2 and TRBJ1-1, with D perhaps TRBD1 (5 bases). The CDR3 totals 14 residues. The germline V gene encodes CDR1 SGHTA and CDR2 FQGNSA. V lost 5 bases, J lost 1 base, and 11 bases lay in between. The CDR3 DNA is TGTGCCAGCAGCACCGGTGACAGGAACACTGAAGCTTTCTTT. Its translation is CASSTGDRNTEAFF.

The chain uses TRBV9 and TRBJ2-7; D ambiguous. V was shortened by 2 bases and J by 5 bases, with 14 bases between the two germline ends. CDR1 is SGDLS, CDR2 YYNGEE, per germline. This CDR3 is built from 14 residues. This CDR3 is CASSVKGNSNEQYF. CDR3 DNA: TGTGCCAGCAGCGTTAAGGGAAATTCGAACGAGCAGTACTTC. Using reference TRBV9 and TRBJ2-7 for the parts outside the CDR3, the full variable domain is DSGVTQTPKHLITATGQRVTLRCSPRSGDLSVYWYQQSLDQGLQFLIQYYNGEERAKGNILERFSAQQFPDLHSELNLSSLELGDSALYFCASSVKGNSNEQYFGPGTRLTVT.

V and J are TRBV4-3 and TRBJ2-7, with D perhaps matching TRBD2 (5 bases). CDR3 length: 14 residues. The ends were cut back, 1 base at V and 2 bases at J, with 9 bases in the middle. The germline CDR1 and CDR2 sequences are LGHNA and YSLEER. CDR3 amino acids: CASSQVRAAYEQYF. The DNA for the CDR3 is TGCGCCAGCAGCCAAGTGAGGGCGGCCTACGAGCAGTACTTC.

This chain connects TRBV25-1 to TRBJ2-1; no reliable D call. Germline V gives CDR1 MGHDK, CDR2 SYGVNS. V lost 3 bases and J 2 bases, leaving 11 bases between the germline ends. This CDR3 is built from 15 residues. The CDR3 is CASSDSITTYNEQFF. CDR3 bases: TGTGCCAGCAGTGACTCGATTACTACCTACAATGAGCAGTTCTTC.

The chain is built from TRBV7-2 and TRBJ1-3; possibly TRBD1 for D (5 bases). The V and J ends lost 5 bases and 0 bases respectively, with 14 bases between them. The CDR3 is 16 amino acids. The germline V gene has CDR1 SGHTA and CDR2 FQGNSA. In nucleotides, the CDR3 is TGTGCCAGCAGCGTTTTAGGGACTGGCTCTGGAAACACCATATATTTT. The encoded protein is CASSVLGTGSGNTIYF.

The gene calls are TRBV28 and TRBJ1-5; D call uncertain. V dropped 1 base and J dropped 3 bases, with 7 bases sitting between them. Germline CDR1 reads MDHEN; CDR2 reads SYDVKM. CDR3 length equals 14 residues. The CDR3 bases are TGTGCCAGCAGTTTATCATTCACCAATCAGCCCCAGCATTTT. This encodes CASSLSFTNQPQHF.

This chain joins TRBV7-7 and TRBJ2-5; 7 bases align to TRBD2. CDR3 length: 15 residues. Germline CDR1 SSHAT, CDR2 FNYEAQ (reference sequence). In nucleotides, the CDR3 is TGTGCTATTGGCAAGACCGGACGGGGGGATGAGACCCAGTACTTC. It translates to CAIGKTGRGDETQYF.

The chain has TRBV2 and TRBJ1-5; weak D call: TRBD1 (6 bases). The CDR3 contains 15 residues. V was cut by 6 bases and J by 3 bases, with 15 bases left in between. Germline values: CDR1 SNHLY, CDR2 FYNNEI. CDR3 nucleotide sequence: TGTGCCAGCAGGGGGGCCCTTGGGGCCAATCAGCCCCAGCATTTT. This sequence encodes CASRGALGANQPQHF.